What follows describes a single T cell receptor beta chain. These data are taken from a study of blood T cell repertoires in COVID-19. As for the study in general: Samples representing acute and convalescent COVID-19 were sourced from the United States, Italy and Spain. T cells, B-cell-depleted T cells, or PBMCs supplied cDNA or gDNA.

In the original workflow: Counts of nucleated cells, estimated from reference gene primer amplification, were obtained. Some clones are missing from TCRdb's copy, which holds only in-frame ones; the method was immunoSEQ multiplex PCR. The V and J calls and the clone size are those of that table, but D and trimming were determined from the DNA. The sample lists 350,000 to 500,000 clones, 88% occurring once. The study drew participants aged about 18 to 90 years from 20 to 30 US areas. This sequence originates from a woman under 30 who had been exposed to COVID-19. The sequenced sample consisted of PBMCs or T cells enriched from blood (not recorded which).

CDR3 amino acids: CASSPGQGISYEQYF. For the CDR3, the DNA is TGTGCCAGCAGCCCGGGACAGGGGATCTCCTACGAGCAGTACTTC. The rearrangement joins TRBV7-6 to TRBJ2-7; TRBD1 agrees at 10 bases. CDR3 size: 15 residues. Trimming at V came to 5 bases and at J to 0 bases, leaving 4 bases not matched to a gene. Per the germline V gene, CDR1 is SGHVS and CDR2 is FNYEAQ.